What follows are 3 T cell receptor beta chains derived from one specimen sequenced in a study of blood T cell repertoires in COVID-19. Here immunoSEQ multiplex PCR was the method, and the copy in TCRdb shows in-frame clones only, minus some. The sample consists of approximately 52,000 clones, 84% of them appearing once. Sequenced: peripheral blood. These receptors were taken from a woman of 80 years or more with acute or convalescent COVID-19.

The V gene is TRBV10-3, the J gene TRBJ1-1, with 7 bases lining up with TRBD1. From germline, CDR1 is ENHRY and CDR2 SYGVKD. With V trimmed by 2 bases and J by 6 bases, 3 bases remained unmatched. CDR3 length: 13 amino acids. This CDR3 reads CAISETGASEAFF. The CDR3 coding sequence is TGTGCCATCAGTGAGACAGGGGCTTCTGAAGCTTTCTTT.

The rearrangement uses TRBV27 and TRBJ1-5, with a tentative D call TRBD1 (5 bases). Germline lookup yields CDR1 MNHEY and CDR2 SMNVEV (reference sequence). The CDR3 sequence is 20 residues long. The V gene lost 2 bases and the J gene lost 5 bases, with 28 bases spanning the gap. The CDR3 is CASSLRPPSFLGAVHQPQHF. DNA of the CDR3: TGTGCCAGCAGTTTAAGGCCGCCGAGCTTTCTAGGGGCGGTACATCAGCCCCAGCATTTT.

The J gene is TRBJ2-2, the V gene TRBV19; the D gene is possibly TRBD1 (6 bases). Trimming stripped 7 bases from V and 2 bases from J, with 11 bases between. CDR1 and CDR2 (germline): LNHDA, SQIVND (reference sequence). This CDR3 has 14 amino acids. The CDR3 region has the DNA TGTGCCAGTAACCCGACAGGAAACACCGGGGAGCTGTTTTTT. Translating gives CASNPTGNTGELFF.